The 17 T cell receptor beta chains below come from one sample, sequenced in a study of T cells after yellow fever vaccination. TCRdb reanalysed the 5' RACE reads using MiXCR and keeps one entry per CDR3 protein. The data contain some 400,000 distinct CDR3 sequences, roughly a sixth of them singletons. The sequences come from PBMCs, collected before the yellow fever booster vaccination. These receptors were taken from a man aged 18-30 years who received the YFV17D yellow fever vaccine.

This clonotype has a handful of counts. The chain employs TRBV5-1 and TRBJ2-2; D not resolved. CDR3 size: 14 residues. Germline V gene sequence: CDR1 SGHRS, CDR2 YFSETQ. V gave up 0 bases and J gave up 6 bases, with 9 bases separating them. The CDR3 DNA is TGCGCCAGCAGCTTGGCCTGGAGTGCCGGGGAGCTGTTTTTT. Translation gives CASSLAWSAGELFF.

In its sample, this clonotype was seen a few times. The rearrangement joins TRBV10-3 to TRBJ2-3, with 8 bases lining up with TRBD2. The CDR3 covers 18 residues. V shed 0 bases, J shed 2 bases, and the junction held 10 bases outside the gene matches. Germline assignment: CDR1 ENHRY and CDR2 SYGVKD. The CDR3: CAISESIFSGGNTDTQYF. As DNA, the CDR3 is TGTGCCATCAGTGAGTCCATTTTTTCGGGGGGGAACACAGATACGCAGTATTTT.

The table lists this clonotype with a few counts. This rearrangement joins TRBV23-1 to TRBJ1-4, with 7 bases that match TRBD1. TRBV23-1 is an ORF for which the function is uncertain. The CDR3 is made up of 12 amino acids. Trimming removed 9 bases from V and 8 bases from J; junction bases left unmatched: 6. The DNA of the CDR3 is TGCGCCAGATACAGGGGATACGAAAAACTGTTTTTT. Amino acids: CARYRGYEKLFF.

This clonotype is a singleton in its sample. The J gene is TRBJ2-1, the V gene TRBV3-1, with 8 bases lining up with TRBD2. The CDR3 sequence is 19 residues long. CDR1 and CDR2 (germline): LGHDT, YNNKEL (reference sequence). Unmatched junction bases numbered 14, after V lost 0 bases and J lost 4 bases. The CDR3 bases are TGTGCCAGCAGCCAAGACGGGCTCACTGGCGGGGGGTGGTACAATGAGCAGTTCTTC. It translates to CASSQDGLTGGGWYNEQFF.

Ten or more counts support this clonotype. The V and J genes are TRBV29-1 and TRBJ1-5, with D possibly TRBD1 on 5 matching bases. Germline loops: CDR1 SQVTM, CDR2 ANQGSEA. The ends were cut back, 6 bases at V and 4 bases at J, with 19 bases in the middle. CDR3 length equals 15 residues. DNA of the CDR3: TGCAGCGTCGCGGGGGGGGATATCGGAAATCAGCCCCAGCATTTT. The encoded protein is CSVAGGDIGNQPQHF.

This clonotype has just a few counts. The chain is built from TRBV10-3 and TRBJ1-2; 10 bases line up with TRBD1. The CDR3 loop spans 14 amino acids. Germline lookup yields CDR1 ENHRY and CDR2 SYGVKD. J gave up 8 bases and V 2 bases, and 5 bases lay outside the gene matches. In DNA form, the CDR3 reads TGTGCCATCAGTGAGAATGAGACAGGGGGCGGCTACACCTTC. As protein: CAISENETGGGYTF.

A few counts support this clonotype. The chain links TRBV6-5 to TRBJ1-1, with D unresolved. Trimming took 5 bases from V and 1 from J, leaving 11 bases between them. There are 14 residues in the CDR3. Germline V CDR1 and CDR2: MNHEY, SVGAGI. CDR3 amino acids: CASSRGRGNTEAFF. In nucleotides, the CDR3 is TGTGCCAGCAGTCGCGGGCGTGGGAACACTGAAGCTTTCTTT.

This clonotype was seen a few times. The V gene is TRBV2, the J gene TRBJ2-3; D call uncertain. V was cut by 4 bases and J by 5 bases, with 10 bases left in between. CDR1 is SNHLY and CDR2 is FYNNEI in the germline V gene. The CDR3 runs 13 residues. CDR3 DNA: TGTGCCAGCAGTGTGACTTCTAGAGATACGCAGTATTTT. As protein: CASSVTSRDTQYF.

The chain couples TRBV4-3 to TRBJ1-2, with 8 nucleotides matching TRBD1. J lost 4 bases, V lost 0 bases, and 7 bases had no gene match. The CDR3 loop spans 16 amino acids. Germline V gives CDR1 LGHNA, CDR2 YSLEER. DNA of the CDR3: TGCGCCAGCAGCCAAGATTCCCAGGGGGCGGCCTATGGCTACACCTTC. Protein: CASSQDSQGAAYGYTF.

This clonotype was counted ten times or more. This chain uses TRBV20-1 with TRBJ2-3; D is ambiguous. The CDR3 length is 12 residues. The V gene's germline CDR1 is DFQATT and CDR2 SNEGSKA (reference sequence). The V end was cut by 0 bases, the J end by 6 bases, with 7 bases between. This CDR3 is CSARDYGDTQYF. The CDR3 DNA is TGCAGTGCTAGAGATTACGGGGATACGCAGTATTTT.

This clonotype was picked up a small number of times. The rearrangement uses TRBV12-3 or TRBV12-4 and TRBJ1-5; D may be TRBD1 (6 bases). The CDR3 loop spans 14 amino acids. The V end was cut by 11 bases, the J end by 4 bases, with 18 bases between. CDR3 protein: CASQASGTNQPQHF. The CDR3 bases are TGTGCCTCCCAAGCTTCCGGGACAAATCAGCCCCAGCATTTT.

The chain uses TRBV12-3 or TRBV12-4 and TRBJ1-1; D is undetermined. V lost 3 bases, J lost 7 bases, and 15 bases lay in between. This CDR3 has 14 amino acids. The CDR3 DNA sequence: TGTGCCAGCAGTTTTGGGCCCCTAGGACGTGAAGCTTTCTTT. It yields the protein CASSFGPLGREAFF.

The V and J genes are TRBV29-1 and TRBJ1-2; D not certain. Germline CDR1 and CDR2: SQVTM and ANQGSEA. The CDR3 spans 11 residues. Trimming pared 7 bases from V and 4 bases from J, leaving 10 bases between. The CDR3 region is CSAHDGYGYTF. CDR3 coding DNA: TGCAGCGCCCACGACGGCTATGGCTACACCTTC.

V usage is TRBV5-1 and J usage is TRBJ2-1, with D perhaps matching TRBD1 or TRBD2 (5 bases each). Germline CDR1 is SGHRS and CDR2 is YFSETQ. V was trimmed by 2 bases and J by 3 bases, leaving 15 bases between them. The CDR3 loop spans 16 amino acids. The CDR3 spells CASSFRGPSFYNEQFF. CDR3 DNA sequence: TGCGCCAGCAGCTTTCGGGGACCGTCGTTCTACAATGAGCAGTTCTTC.

This clonotype was seen a handful of times. V usage is TRBV28 and J usage is TRBJ1-2, with 7 bases that match TRBD1. The CDR3 covers 11 residues. Germline loops: CDR1 MDHEN, CDR2 SYDVKM. J gave up 12 bases and V 2 bases, and 3 bases lay outside the gene matches. The CDR3 loop is CASSLGTANTF. The DNA for the CDR3 is TGTGCCAGCAGTTTAGGGACAGCCAACACCTTC.

This clonotype showed up just a few times. This chain connects TRBV5-6 to TRBJ2-5; 7 bases line up with TRBD1. CDR3 length: 15 residues. With 4 bases clipped from V and 4 bases from J, the junction kept 10 bases outside the gene matches. Germline-derived CDR1 and CDR2 are SGHDT and YYEEEE. CDR3 bases: TGTGCCAGCAGCCTATTCGACAGGGATAGAGAGACCCAGTACTTC. Translated: CASSLFDRDRETQYF.

This clonotype was seen only a few times. The genes are TRBV6-6 and TRBJ2-7; D is uncertain. The CDR3 totals 13 residues. Trimming pared 7 bases from V and 7 bases from J, leaving 17 bases between. Germline CDR1 reads MNHNY; CDR2 reads SVGAGI (reference sequence). The CDR3 coding sequence is TGTGCCAGCACGCGAGCAGCCTTGGTGGAGCAGTACTTC. Its protein is CASTRAALVEQYF.